A selection of T cell receptor beta chains follows, all from one sample in a study of PD-1 blockade in classical Hodgkin lymphoma. Assay: immunoSEQ multiplex PCR; the TCRdb copy retains only in-frame clones and omits some. The table has 25,000 to 35,000 clones, roughly 80% seen once. This sample comprised CD4+ T cells from blood, obtained before the fourth cycle of nivolumab. Source of these receptors: a human donor with classical Hodgkin lymphoma. Both conserved end residues are trimmed from each CDR3. Some rows have no size entry. The others give once, few or many, or a class for an expanded clone.

J,V,size,CDR3
TRBJ2-5,TRBV5-1,-,ASSLVGRGAQETQY
TRBJ1-2,TRBV27,-,ASRSTGGYGYT
TRBJ1-4,TRBV11-1,-,ASSLLTRVSTNEKLF
TRBJ2-3,TRBV7-9,-,ASSFLGLDTQY
TRBJ2-7,TRBV6-6,-,ASSYGSTASEYEQY
TRBJ1-3,TRBV6-1,-,ASSEMVALSGNTIY
TRBJ2-1,TRBV10-2,-,ASSEWISTSYNEQF
TRBJ2-5,TRBV29-1,-,SVGTGSETRTQY
TRBJ2-1,TRBV6-5,once,ASTGTPQIGEQF
TRBJ2-7,TRBV6-5,-,ASSPPTGTYEQY
TRBJ2-2,TRBV5-1,-,ASSLGGGTNTGELF
TRBJ2-7,TRBV7-9,-,ASGAGLAGGSHEQY
TRBJ1-4,TRBV5-1,-,ASSLAASGANEKLF
TRBJ1-1,TRBV6-5,-,ASSYTHRDRATEAF
TRBJ2-3,TRBV7-9,once,ASTASGGADTQY